These 25 T cell receptor beta chains came from one sample sequenced in a study of chemoradiotherapy in HPV16-positive cancers. Some clones are missing from TCRdb's copy, which holds only in-frame ones; the method was immunoSEQ multiplex PCR. Among about 14,000 clones, approximately 90% were seen once, and the ten largest hold approximately 2.6%. Sequenced here: blood, sampled from a patient who underwent chemoradiotherapy. Every receptor here comes from a human donor with HPV-associated anogenital cancer.

As to this clone: Other DNA sequences within the sample encode an identical CDR3. This chain connects TRBV29-1 to TRBJ1-2, with TRBD1 matching 8 bases. CDR3 length equals 12 residues. Germline CDR1 SQVTM, CDR2 ANQGSEA. V trimming: 4 bases; J trimming: 6 bases; junction bases outside the gene matches: 4. The CDR3 nucleotides are TGCAGCGTTGGATCAGGGGGCGATGGCTACACCTTC. Translating it yields CSVGSGGDGYTF.

J is TRBJ2-7 and V is TRBV7-3; D is undetermined. The CDR3 runs 13 residues. Germline CDR1 and CDR2: SGHTA and FQGTGA. Between the trimmed V and J ends, which lost 3 bases and 7 bases, there was a span of 13 bases. The CDR3 protein is CASSLDGAAEQYF. For the CDR3, the DNA is TGTGCCAGCAGCTTGGACGGCGCCGCGGAGCAGTACTTC.

The CDR3: CATKPGTTNEKLFF. The CDR3 DNA is TGTGCCACCAAACCGGGGACAACTAATGAAAAACTGTTTTTT. The J gene is TRBJ1-4, the V gene TRBV18; D ambiguous. V gave up 10 bases and J gave up 0 bases, with 12 bases separating them. This CDR3 comprises 14 residues. CDR1 and CDR2 (germline): KGHSH, LQKENI.

In this sample, this clone turned up a few times. V usage is TRBV6-5 and J usage is TRBJ2-7; no definite D call. Trimming left V 0 bases short and J 2 bases short, with 11 bases between. Germline V CDR1 and CDR2: MNHEY, SVGAGI. This CDR3 contains 15 residues. The CDR3 DNA follows: TGTGCCAGCAGTTACTCGGTTTTGACACCCTACGAGCAGTACTTC. Protein: CASSYSVLTPYEQYF.

This clone was counted between two and nine times. This chain uses TRBV27 with TRBJ1-6, with no clear D. Trimming cost V 4 bases and J 0 bases, with 10 bases left between them. The germline gives CDR1 MNHEY, CDR2 SMNVEV (reference sequence). The CDR3 has 16 amino acids. The CDR3 nucleotides read TGTGCCAGCAGTTCCGGACGGAGCTCCTATAATTCACCCCTCCACTTT. It yields the protein CASSSGRSSYNSPLHF.

The chain combines TRBV7-9 with TRBJ1-3; D remains ambiguous. This CDR3 is built from 14 residues. Trimming removed 1 base at V and 3 bases at J, with 7 bases between. Germline CDR1 SEHNR, CDR2 FQNEAQ (reference sequence). In DNA, the CDR3 is TGTGCCAGCAGCTTAGAAGGGATTGGAAACACCATATATTTT. Amino acids: CASSLEGIGNTIYF. Supplemented by reference TRBV7-9 and TRBJ1-3, the full variable domain reads DTGVSQNPRHKITKRGQNVTFRCDPISEHNRLYWYRQTLGQGPEFLTYFQNEAQLEKSRLLSDRFSAERPKGSFSTLEIQRTEQGDSAMYLCASSLEGIGNTIYFGEGSWLTVV.

CDR3 nucleotide sequence: TGTGCCAGCAGCCTGATTAGCTACGAGCAGTACTTC. It yields the protein CASSLISYEQYF. The J gene is TRBJ2-7, the V gene TRBV7-2; D is unclear. Trimming stripped 5 bases from V and 3 bases from J, with 8 bases between. CDR1 is SGHTA and CDR2 is FQGNSA in the germline V gene. The CDR3 covers 12 residues.

This chain uses TRBV27 with TRBJ1-4; TRBD1 might be the D (5 bases). This CDR3 region has 14 residues. Trimming shortened V by 3 bases and J by 7 bases, and 12 bases separated the two germline ends. Germline-derived CDR1 and CDR2 are MNHEY and SMNVEV (reference sequence). DNA of the CDR3: TGTGCCAGCAGTTTGAGGAGGGGTAGTGAAAAACTGTTTTTT. As protein: CASSLRRGSEKLFF. The full variable domain, completed using reference TRBV27 and TRBJ1-4, is EAQVTQNPRYLITVTGKKLTVTCSQNMNHEYMSWYRQDPGLGLRQIYYSMNVEVTDKGDVPEGYKVSRKEKRNFPLILESPSPNQTSLYFCASSLRRGSEKLFFGSGTQLSVL.

The genes are TRBV11-3 and TRBJ2-3; D is undetermined. V lost 5 bases, J lost 2 bases, and 5 bases lay in between. This CDR3 has 12 residues. Germline values: CDR1 SGHNT, CDR2 YENEEA. The CDR3 sequence: CASSNPTDTQYF. The CDR3 coding sequence is TGTGCCAGCAGCAATCCCACAGATACGCAGTATTTT.

V and J are TRBV6-1 and TRBJ1-2; TRBD1 is a possible D gene (6 bases). V gave up 0 bases and J gave up 4 bases, with 15 bases separating them. The germline V gene encodes CDR1 MNHNS and CDR2 SASEGT. The CDR3 spans 16 residues. CDR3 DNA sequence: TGTGCCAGCAGTGAAGCGCTTCGGGGGCCGGGCTATGGCTACACCTTC. It codes for CASSEALRGPGYGYTF.

CDR3 DNA: TGTGCCAGCAGCGGGGGGGGGAATCAAGAGACCCAGTACTTC. It encodes CASSGGGNQETQYF. V and J are TRBV9 and TRBJ2-5; 7 nucleotides line up with TRBD2. The CDR3 spans 14 residues. The V gene's germline CDR1 is SGDLS and CDR2 YYNGEE. The V and J ends lost 3 bases and 2 bases, in that order; junction bases with no gene match: 4.

CDR3 nucleotide sequence: TGTGCCACCAGCAGAGACCGAGGGTCCAACACTGAAGCTTTCTTT. Its translation: CATSRDRGSNTEAFF. The chain is built from TRBV15 and TRBJ1-1; D remains ambiguous. Germline CDR1 and CDR2: LNHNV and YYDKDF (reference sequence). Trimming took off 0 bases at V and 2 bases at J, with 10 bases between the two ends. The CDR3 is made up of 15 amino acids. The full variable domain, completed using reference TRBV15 and TRBJ1-1, is DAMVIQNPRYQVTQFGKPVTLSCSQTLNHNVMYWYQQKSSQAPKLLFHYYDKDFNNEADTPDNFQSRRPNTSFCFLDIRSPGLGDTAMYLCATSRDRGSNTEAFFGQGTRLTVV.

J is TRBJ1-2 and V is TRBV14; TRBD1 aligns across 7 bases. V was clipped by 1 base and J by 0 bases; unmatched bases: 2. The CDR3 loop spans 15 amino acids. Germline V CDR1 and CDR2: SGHDN, FVKESK. The CDR3 DNA follows: TGTGCCAGCAGCCAAGGGACAGGACCTAACTATGGCTACACCTTC. Amino acids: CASSQGTGPNYGYTF. Full variable domain (rest looked up from reference TRBV14 and TRBJ1-2): EAGVTQFPSHSVIEKGQTVTLRCDPISGHDNLYWYRRVMGKEIKFLLHFVKESKQDESGMPNNRFLAERTGGTYSTLKVQPAELEDSGVYFCASSQGTGPNYGYTFGSGTRLTVV.

The V gene is TRBV9, the J gene TRBJ2-3; 13 bases fit TRBD2. The CDR3 contains 18 residues. CDR1 and CDR2 from the germline V gene are SGDLS and YYNGEE. The junction had 8 bases not matched to a gene; V was cut back by 4 bases and J by 0 bases. CDR3 in amino acids: CASSPRTSGGPSTDTQYF. CDR3 DNA sequence: TGTGCCAGCAGCCCCCGGACTAGCGGGGGCCCTAGCACAGATACGCAGTATTTT. Full variable domain (missing parts from reference TRBV9 and TRBJ2-3): DSGVTQTPKHLITATGQRVTLRCSPRSGDLSVYWYQQSLDQGLQFLIQYYNGEERAKGNILERFSAQQFPDLHSELNLSSLELGDSALYFCASSPRTSGGPSTDTQYFGPGTRLTVL.

This chain joins TRBV15 and TRBJ2-1; D gene unclear. Per the germline V gene, CDR1 is LNHNV and CDR2 is YYDKDF (reference sequence). The V end was cut by 0 bases, the J end by 6 bases, with 9 bases between. The CDR3 sequence is 14 residues long. CDR3 loop: CATSRDHNFNEQFF. The CDR3 DNA follows: TGTGCCACCAGCAGAGATCACAATTTCAATGAGCAGTTCTTC.

This chain joins TRBV29-1 and TRBJ2-3; TRBD1 aligns across 10 bases. The CDR3 covers 14 residues. V dropped 6 bases and J dropped 3; count of bases not matched to a gene: 6. The V gene's germline CDR1 is SQVTM and CDR2 ANQGSEA. CDR3 sequence reads: CSVKTGGGTDTQYF. CDR3 nucleotides: TGCAGCGTGAAGACAGGGGGCGGGACAGATACGCAGTATTTT.

The V and J genes are TRBV20-1 and TRBJ1-3; no firm D call. Trimming cost V 4 bases and J 8 bases, with 9 bases left between them. The germline V gene encodes CDR1 DFQATT and CDR2 SNEGSKA (reference sequence). This CDR3 has 11 amino acids. The CDR3 loop is CSANGPDTIYF. The DNA for the CDR3 is TGCAGTGCTAACGGTCCGGACACCATATATTTT.

The chain recombines TRBV7-9 with TRBJ1-1; a possible D gene is TRBD1 (6 bases). Trimming took 3 bases from V and 1 from J, leaving 12 bases between them. Per germline, CDR1 SEHNR and CDR2 FQNEAQ (reference sequence). The CDR3 has 15 residues. The CDR3 DNA is TGTGCCAGCAGCTTCCACAGGGCCACGAACACTGAAGCTTTCTTT. Translation: CASSFHRATNTEAFF.

This chain links TRBV5-1 with TRBJ2-2, with 7 bases aligning to TRBD2. Germline CDR1 and CDR2: SGHRS and YFSETQ. After removal of 3 bases from V and 6 bases from J, the junction contained 11 bases not matched to a gene. The CDR3 runs 16 residues. The CDR3 region is CASSSLGGVIAGELFF. In DNA, the CDR3 is TGCGCCAGCAGCTCGTTGGGGGGGGTCATTGCCGGGGAGCTGTTTTTT. Variable domain in full (rest from reference TRBV5-1 and TRBJ2-2): KAGVTQTPRYLIKTRGQQVTLSCSPISGHRSVSWYQQTPGQGLQFLFEYFSETQRNKGNFPGRFSGRQFSNSRSEMNVSTLELGDSALYLCASSSLGGVIAGELFFGEGSRLTVL.

The chain has TRBV29-1 and TRBJ1-4; no reliable D call. Per the germline V gene, CDR1 is SQVTM and CDR2 is ANQGSEA. The CDR3 spans 12 residues. V was trimmed by 3 bases and J by 6 bases, leaving 8 bases between them. In nucleotides, the CDR3 is TGCAGCGTTGATGTGGGTGATGAAAAACTGTTTTTT. This sequence encodes CSVDVGDEKLFF.

Here the CDR3 reads CAWGRPGAAAKNIQYF. CDR3 sequence (DNA): TGTGCCTGGGGGAGGCCGGGGGCGGCAGCCAAAAACATTCAGTACTTC. The chain couples TRBV30 to TRBJ2-4, with D perhaps given as TRBD1 or TRBD2 (6 bases each). Per germline, CDR1 GTSNPN and CDR2 SVGIG (reference sequence). Trimming left V 5 bases short and J 0 bases short, with 17 bases between. The length of the CDR3 is 16 residues.

The chain recombines TRBV9 with TRBJ2-1; 13 bases are shared with TRBD2. Germline lookup yields CDR1 SGDLS and CDR2 YYNGEE. The ends lost 6 bases at V and 9 bases at J; junction bases unmatched: 9. This CDR3 contains 15 residues. The CDR3 here is CASTLTSGGGSEQFF. For the CDR3, the DNA is TGTGCCAGCACCTTAACTAGCGGGGGGGGGAGTGAGCAGTTCTTC.

J is TRBJ2-7 and V is TRBV6-4, with a tentative D call TRBD1 (6 bases). Germline V CDR1 and CDR2: MRHNA, SNTAGT. The CDR3 has 13 amino acids. Trimming shortened V by 9 bases and J by 2 bases, and 14 bases separated the two germline ends. The CDR3 nucleotides are TGTGCCAGGCCGGACAGTGGGACCTACGAGCAGTACTTC. Protein product: CARPDSGTYEQYF.

The V and J genes are TRBV11-2 and TRBJ2-5; 15 bases map to TRBD2. The V segment lost 4 bases and the J segment 2 bases; nucleotides outside the gene matches: 2. This CDR3 spans 16 amino acids. Germline CDR1 is SGHAT and CDR2 is FQNNGV. This CDR3 is CASSWGTSGGQETQYF. The CDR3 DNA is TGTGCCAGCAGCTGGGGGACTAGCGGGGGGCAAGAGACCCAGTACTTC.

The V gene is TRBV4-1, the J gene TRBJ1-3; D gene unclear. This CDR3 is 17 amino acids long. V was clipped by 4 bases and J by 0 bases, with 16 bases between them. Germline CDR1 and CDR2: MGHRA and YSYEKL. The CDR3 bases are TGCGCCAGCAGCCCTCTTTTGGGCGTAAACTCTGGAAACACCATATATTTT. It is translated as CASSPLLGVNSGNTIYF.